This TCR beta chain was profiled in a study of regulatory T cells in long-lasting Graves disease. Building of the TCR beta libraries involved iRepertoire HTBI primers and Arm-PCR of CDR3 regions. Via MiXCR, TCRdb re-called the multiplex PCR reads, giving one row per CDR3 protein. The sample holds 400,000 to 500,000 distinct CDR3 sequences, 20% to 25% seen once. Time point in this sample: persistent/refractory GD, antithyroid drugs over 5 years with positive TRAb. Extracted PBMC RNA gave rise to the TCR library. Germline CDR1 and CDR2: DFQATT and SNEGSKA (reference sequence). The CDR3 consists of 13 residues. Notes on this clonotype: This may be a read error: a much more frequent sequence differs by one nucleotide.

The gene calls are TRBV20-1 and TRBJ1-2, with unresolved D. The source material was peripheral blood mononuclear cells (PBMCs), sampled when the disease was refractory, from a patient treated with antithyroid drugs. The TCR comes from a female donor with Graves disease. CDR3 bases: TGCAGTGCTGGAGATCAGCCAGGTCGCGGCTACACCTTC. It specifies CSAGDQPGRGYTF.